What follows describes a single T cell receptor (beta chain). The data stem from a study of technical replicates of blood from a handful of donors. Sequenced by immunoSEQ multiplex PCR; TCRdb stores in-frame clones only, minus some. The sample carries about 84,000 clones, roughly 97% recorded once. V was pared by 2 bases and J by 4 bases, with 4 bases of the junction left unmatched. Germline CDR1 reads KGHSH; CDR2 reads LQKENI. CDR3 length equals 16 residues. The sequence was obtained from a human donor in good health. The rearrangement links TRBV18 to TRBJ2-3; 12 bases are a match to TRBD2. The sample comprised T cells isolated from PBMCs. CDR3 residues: CASSPTTSGGSDTQYF. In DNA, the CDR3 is TGTGCCAGCTCACCAACGACTAGCGGGGGATCAGATACGCAGTATTTT.